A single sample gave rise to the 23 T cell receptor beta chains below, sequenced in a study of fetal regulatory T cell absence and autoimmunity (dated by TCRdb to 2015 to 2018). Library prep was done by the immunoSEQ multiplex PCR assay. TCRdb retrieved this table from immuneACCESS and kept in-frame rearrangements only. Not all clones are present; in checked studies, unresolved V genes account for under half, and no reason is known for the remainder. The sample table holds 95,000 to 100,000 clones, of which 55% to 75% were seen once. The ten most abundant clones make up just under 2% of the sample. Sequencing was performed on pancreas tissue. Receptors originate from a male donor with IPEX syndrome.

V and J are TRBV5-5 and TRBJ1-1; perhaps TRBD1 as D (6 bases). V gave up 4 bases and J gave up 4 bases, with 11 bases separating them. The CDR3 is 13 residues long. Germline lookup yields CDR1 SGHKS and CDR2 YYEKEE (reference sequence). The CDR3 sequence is CASSAQGITEAFF. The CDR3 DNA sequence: TGTGCCAGCAGCGCACAGGGTATCACTGAAGCTTTCTTT.

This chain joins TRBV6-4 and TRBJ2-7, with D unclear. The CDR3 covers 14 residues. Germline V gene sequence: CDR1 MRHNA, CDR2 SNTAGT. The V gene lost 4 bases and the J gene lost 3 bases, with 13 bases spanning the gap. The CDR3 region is CASSGPLVFYEQYF. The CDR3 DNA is TGTGCCAGCAGTGGACCCCTTGTATTCTACGAGCAGTACTTC.

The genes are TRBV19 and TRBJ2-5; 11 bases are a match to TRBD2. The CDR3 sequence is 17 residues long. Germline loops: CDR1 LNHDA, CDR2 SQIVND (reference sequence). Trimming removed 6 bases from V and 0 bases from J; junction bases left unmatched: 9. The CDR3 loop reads CASSHRLAGGYQETQYF. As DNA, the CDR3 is TGTGCCAGTAGCCACAGGCTAGCGGGGGGCTACCAAGAGACCCAGTACTTC.

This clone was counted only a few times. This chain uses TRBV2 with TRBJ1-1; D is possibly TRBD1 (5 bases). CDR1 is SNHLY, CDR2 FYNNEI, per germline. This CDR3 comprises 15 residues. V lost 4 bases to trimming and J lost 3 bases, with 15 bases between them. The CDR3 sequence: CASSVEGYLDTEAFF. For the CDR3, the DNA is TGTGCCAGCAGTGTAGAGGGGTATCTTGACACTGAAGCTTTCTTT.

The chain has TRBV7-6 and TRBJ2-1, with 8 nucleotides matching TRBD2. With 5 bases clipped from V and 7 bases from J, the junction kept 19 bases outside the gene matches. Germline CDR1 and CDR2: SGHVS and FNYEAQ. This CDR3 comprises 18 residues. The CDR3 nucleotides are TGTGCCAGCAGCCTCCGCTTACGTTTAGCGGGAATCCCTAATGAGCAGTTCTTC. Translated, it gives CASSLRLRLAGIPNEQFF.

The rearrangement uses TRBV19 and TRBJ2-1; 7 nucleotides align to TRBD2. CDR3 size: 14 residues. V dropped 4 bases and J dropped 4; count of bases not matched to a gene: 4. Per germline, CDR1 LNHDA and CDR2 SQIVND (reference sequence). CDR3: CASSTRDYYNEQFF. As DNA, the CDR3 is TGTGCCAGTAGTACCCGGGACTATTACAATGAGCAGTTCTTC.

CDR3 sequence reads: CSAGRGGEQYF. In DNA, the CDR3 is TGCAGCGCTGGGAGAGGGGGCGAGCAGTACTTC. This rearrangement joins TRBV29-1 to TRBJ2-7; a possible D gene is TRBD1 (6 bases). The CDR3 has 11 residues. V lost 7 bases, J lost 6 bases, and 13 bases lay in between. Germline V gene data show CDR1 as SQVTM and CDR2 as ANQGSEA.

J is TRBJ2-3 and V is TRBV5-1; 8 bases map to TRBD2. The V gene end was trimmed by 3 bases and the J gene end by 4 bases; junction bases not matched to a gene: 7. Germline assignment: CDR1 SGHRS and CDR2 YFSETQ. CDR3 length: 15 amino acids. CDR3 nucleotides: TGCGCCAGCAGCTCCTGGACTAGCTTGGCAGATACGCAGTATTTT. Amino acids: CASSSWTSLADTQYF.

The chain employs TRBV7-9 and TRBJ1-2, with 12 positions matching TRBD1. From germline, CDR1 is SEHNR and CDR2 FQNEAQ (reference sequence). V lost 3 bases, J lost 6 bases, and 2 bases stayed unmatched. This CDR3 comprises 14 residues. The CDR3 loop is CASSFGTGGNGYTF. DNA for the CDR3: TGTGCCAGCAGCTTTGGGACAGGGGGCAATGGCTACACCTTC.

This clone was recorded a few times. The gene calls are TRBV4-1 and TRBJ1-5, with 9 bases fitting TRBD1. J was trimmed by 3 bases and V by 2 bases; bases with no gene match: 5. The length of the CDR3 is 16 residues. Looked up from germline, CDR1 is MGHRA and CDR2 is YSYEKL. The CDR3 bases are TGCGCCAGCAGCCAATGGGGACAGGGTCCCAATCAGCCCCAGCATTTT. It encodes CASSQWGQGPNQPQHF.

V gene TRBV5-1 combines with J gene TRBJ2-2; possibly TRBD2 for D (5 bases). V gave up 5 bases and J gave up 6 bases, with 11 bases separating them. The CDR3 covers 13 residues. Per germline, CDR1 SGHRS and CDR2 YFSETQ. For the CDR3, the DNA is TGCGCCAGCAGTCAAACTAGTCCCGGGGAGCTGTTTTTT. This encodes CASSQTSPGELFF.

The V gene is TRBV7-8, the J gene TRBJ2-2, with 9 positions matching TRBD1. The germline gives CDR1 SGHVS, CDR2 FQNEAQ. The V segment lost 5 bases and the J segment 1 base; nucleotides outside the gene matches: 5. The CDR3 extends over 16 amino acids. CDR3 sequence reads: CASSTGTGKNTGELFF. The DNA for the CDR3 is TGTGCCAGCAGCACCGGGACAGGGAAGAACACCGGGGAGCTGTTTTTT.

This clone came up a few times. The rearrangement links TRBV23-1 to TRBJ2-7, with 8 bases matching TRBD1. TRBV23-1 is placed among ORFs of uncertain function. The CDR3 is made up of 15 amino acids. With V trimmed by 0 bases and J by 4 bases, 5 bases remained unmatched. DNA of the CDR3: TGCGCCAGCAGTCAATCGGCGCAGGGGGCGTACGAGCAGTACTTC. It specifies CASSQSAQGAYEQYF.

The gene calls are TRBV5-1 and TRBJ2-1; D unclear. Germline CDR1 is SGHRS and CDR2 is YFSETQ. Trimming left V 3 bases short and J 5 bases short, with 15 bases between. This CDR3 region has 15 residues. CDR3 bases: TGCGCCAGCAGCTCCACTCCTTTACGGCACAATGAGCAGTTCTTC. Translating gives CASSSTPLRHNEQFF.

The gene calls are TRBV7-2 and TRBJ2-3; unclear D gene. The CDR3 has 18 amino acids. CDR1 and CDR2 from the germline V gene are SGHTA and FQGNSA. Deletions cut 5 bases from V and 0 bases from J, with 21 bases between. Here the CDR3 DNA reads TGTGCCAGCAGCATACGACCCCCCGCCCCGCATAGCACAGATACGCAGTATTTT. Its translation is CASSIRPPAPHSTDTQYF.

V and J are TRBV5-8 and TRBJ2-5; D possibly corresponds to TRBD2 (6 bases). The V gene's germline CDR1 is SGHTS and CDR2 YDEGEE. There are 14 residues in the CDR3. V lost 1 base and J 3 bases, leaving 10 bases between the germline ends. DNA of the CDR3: TGTGCCAGCAGCTTGACGGGCGGGGAAGAGACCCAGTACTTC. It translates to CASSLTGGEETQYF.

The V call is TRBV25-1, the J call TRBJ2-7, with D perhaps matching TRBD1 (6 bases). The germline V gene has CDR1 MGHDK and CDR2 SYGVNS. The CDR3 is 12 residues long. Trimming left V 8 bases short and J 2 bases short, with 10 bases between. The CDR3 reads CASRDNTYEQYF. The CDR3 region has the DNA TGTGCCAGCCGGGACAATACCTACGAGCAGTACTTC.

CDR3 in DNA: TGCGCCAGCAGTGGGGGGTTGGCGGGAGAAAGGGAGCTGTTTTTT. It translates to CASSGGLAGERELFF. V is TRBV10-2 and J is TRBJ2-2; TRBD2 matches at 7 bases. The ends lost 4 bases at V and 9 bases at J; junction bases unmatched: 11. Germline values: CDR1 WSHSY, CDR2 SAAADI. The CDR3 loop spans 15 amino acids.

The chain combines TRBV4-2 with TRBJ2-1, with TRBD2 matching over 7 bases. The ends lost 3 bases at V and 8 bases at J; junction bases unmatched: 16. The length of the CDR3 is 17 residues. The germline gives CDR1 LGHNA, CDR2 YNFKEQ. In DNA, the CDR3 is TGTGCCAGCAGCCAGACGATGGTATGGGAGGGCCACGATGAGCAGTTCTTC. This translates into CASSQTMVWEGHDEQFF.

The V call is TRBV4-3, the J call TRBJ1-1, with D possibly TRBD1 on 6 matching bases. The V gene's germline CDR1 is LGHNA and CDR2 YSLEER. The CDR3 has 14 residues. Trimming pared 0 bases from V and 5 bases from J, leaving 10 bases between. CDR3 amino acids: CASSQDRGRTEAFF. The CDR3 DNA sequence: TGCGCCAGCAGCCAAGACAGGGGAAGGACTGAAGCTTTCTTT.

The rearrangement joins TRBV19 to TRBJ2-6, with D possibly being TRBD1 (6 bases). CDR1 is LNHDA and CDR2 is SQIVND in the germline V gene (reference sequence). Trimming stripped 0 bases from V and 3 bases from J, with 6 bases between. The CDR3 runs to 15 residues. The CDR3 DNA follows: TGTGCCAGTAGTATAGACAGGGGTGGGGCCAACGTCCTGACTTTC. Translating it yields CASSIDRGGANVLTF. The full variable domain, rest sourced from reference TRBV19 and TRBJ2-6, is DGGITQSPKYLFRKEGQNVTLSCEQNLNHDAMYWYRQDPGQGLRLIYYSQIVNDFQKGDIAEGYSVSREKKESFPLTVTSAQKNPTAFYLCASSIDRGGANVLTFGAGSRLTVL.

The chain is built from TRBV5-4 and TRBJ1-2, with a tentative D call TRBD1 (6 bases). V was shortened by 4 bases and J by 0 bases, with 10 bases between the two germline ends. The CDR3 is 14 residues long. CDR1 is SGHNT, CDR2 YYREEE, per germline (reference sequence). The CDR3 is CASSPEGANYGYTF. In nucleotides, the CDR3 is TGTGCCAGCAGCCCCGAGGGGGCTAACTATGGCTACACCTTC.

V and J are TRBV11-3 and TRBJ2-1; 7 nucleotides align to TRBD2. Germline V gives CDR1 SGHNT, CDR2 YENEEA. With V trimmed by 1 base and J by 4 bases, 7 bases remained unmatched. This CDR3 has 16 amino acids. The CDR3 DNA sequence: TGTGCCAGCAGCTTAGGAGGTCTAGCGGAATACAATGAGCAGTTCTTC. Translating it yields CASSLGGLAEYNEQFF.